The rows below give T cell receptor beta chains drawn from one sample of a study of PD-L1 blockade in urothelial cancer. Method: immunoSEQ multiplex PCR; TCRdb's copy keeps in-frame clones and lacks some. The table includes 100,000 to 150,000 clones, approximately 85% detected once. The specimen comprised PBMCs, sampled around atezolizumab (anti-PD-L1) treatment. These TCRs come from a man aged 50-59 years with urothelial cancer. The CDR3 runs from the conserved cysteine through the conserved F or W. A D gene is named only where the DNA matches it firmly. The size entry is marked missing in some rows and otherwise reads once, few, many or a size class.

14 NA NA TRBJ2-2 TRBV27 CASSLRRQTGELFF TGTGCCAGCAGTTTAAGGCGACAGACCGGGGAGCTGTTTTTT
16 NA NA TRBJ1-2 TRBV2 CASRAQGAGIRYGYTF TGTGCCAGCAGGGCCCAAGGGGCAGGGATCCGTTATGGCTACACCTTC
17 TRBD1 NA TRBJ1-4 TRBV30 CAWSIHDRGPDDEKLFF TGTGCCTGGAGTATCCATGACAGGGGGCCGGACGATGAAAAACTGTTTTTT
12 NA once TRBJ2-7 TRBV28 CASRGTAPIRYF TGTGCCAGCAGAGGGACTGCGCCGATTAGGTACTTC
14 NA NA TRBJ1-6 TRBV7-9 CASSPQGVGSPLHF TGTGCCAGCAGCCCACAGGGAGTTGGTTCACCCCTCCACTTT
19 NA NA TRBJ1-1 TRBV9 CASSVAGTRGPVMNTEAFF TGTGCCAGCAGCGTAGCTGGGACTCGAGGGCCGGTCATGAACACTGAAGCTTTCTTT
14 TRBD1 NA TRBJ2-1 TRBV2 CASRTGTAYNEQFF TGTGCCAGCAGGACCGGGACAGCCTACAATGAGCAGTTCTTC
11 TRBD2 NA TRBJ2-1 TRBV15 CATRAGGEQFF TGTGCCACCAGGGCGGGAGGAGAGCAGTTCTTC
13 TRBD1 NA TRBJ2-7 TRBV2 CASRRDSSYEQYF TGTGCCAGCAGAAGGGACAGCTCCTACGAGCAGTACTTC
13 TRBD2 NA TRBJ2-1 TRBV2 CASGGTSRNEQFF TGTGCCAGCGGAGGGACTAGTCGAAATGAGCAGTTCTTC
15 NA NA TRBJ2-3 TRBV28 CASSLWTASTDTQYF TGTGCCAGCAGTTTGTGGACAGCTAGCACAGATACGCAGTATTTT
16 TRBD1 few TRBJ1-6 TRBV28 CASRPQGFSYNSPLHF TGTGCCAGCAGACCACAGGGGTTTTCCTATAATTCACCCCTCCACTTT
15 TRBD1 NA TRBJ2-7 TRBV5-1 CASSPGTGRSYEQYF TGCGCCAGCAGCCCGGGGACAGGAAGATCCTACGAGCAGTACTTC
14 NA NA TRBJ2-7 TRBV10-3 CAIRGGGATYEQYF TGTGCCATCAGGGGAGGCGGGGCGACCTACGAGCAGTACTTC
13 TRBD1 NA TRBJ2-7 TRBV2 CATHRGPPYEQYF TGTGCCACCCACAGGGGACCCCCCTACGAGCAGTACTTC
12 NA NA TRBJ1-4 TRBV25-1 CASHDWNEKLFF TGTGCCAGCCACGACTGGAATGAAAAACTGTTTTTT
15 TRBD1 NA TRBJ2-5 TRBV25-1 CASSASTGGVETQYF TGTGCCAGCAGTGCTTCGACAGGGGGCGTAGAGACCCAGTACTTC
16 NA NA TRBJ1-2 TRBV28 CASSWGRGSVDYGYTF TGTGCCAGCAGTTGGGGCAGGGGTTCTGTTGACTATGGCTACACCTTC
16 TRBD1 NA TRBJ1-5 TRBV6-4 CASSGGGQGLNQPQHF TGTGCCAGCAGTGGGGGGGGACAGGGGCTCAATCAGCCCCAGCATTTT
15 TRBD2 NA TRBJ2-3 TRBV19 CASKASGTSTDTQYF TGTGCCAGTAAGGCTAGCGGAACTAGCACAGATACGCAGTATTTT
16 TRBD1 few TRBJ1-6 TRBV28 CASSSHRGLGYSPLHF TGTGCCAGCAGTTCGCACAGGGGGCTTGGTTATTCACCCCTCCACTTT
14 NA NA TRBJ1-1 TRBV7-9 CASSLGGGDTEAFF TGTGCCAGCAGCTTAGGAGGGGGTGACACTGAAGCTTTCTTT
12 NA NA TRBJ2-2 TRBV28 CASRQQVRELFF TGTGCCAGCAGGCAACAAGTAAGGGAGCTGTTTTTT
17 TRBD1 NA TRBJ2-2 TRBV9 CASSVAPGGVSSGELFF TGTGCCAGCAGCGTAGCTCCAGGGGGCGTAAGTAGCGGGGAGCTGTTTTTT
13 NA few TRBJ1-1 TRBV7-9 CASSFLMNTEAFF TGTGCCAGCAGCTTCCTAATGAACACTGAAGCTTTCTTT
17 TRBD2 once TRBJ2-3 TRBV5-6 CASSLILAGGGTDTQYF TGTGCCAGCAGCTTGATCTTAGCGGGGGGAGGCACAGATACGCAGTATTTT